This TCR beta chain was captured in a study of blood T cells in healthy people across ages. This CDR3 has 19 amino acids. With V trimmed by 4 bases and J by 9 bases, 17 bases remained unmatched. The germline gives CDR1 SGHTA, CDR2 FQGTGA. Alongside a J-beta primer mix, a sample-barcoded 5' primer served in a second PCR lasting roughly 7 to 11 cycles. TCRdb passed the 5' RACE reads through MiXCR, listing each CDR3 protein once. Of 800,000 to 950,000 distinct CDR3 sequences in the sample, 25% to 30% were seen once. Study results and limitations: As age increased, TCR beta diversity per million T cells fell in a roughly linear fashion.

This clonotype appeared a few times. Its cognate antigen is unknown. These data also featured in a second study, about T cells of mothers and their children. That report adds: Donation was provided by three healthy Caucasian mothers along with their six children.

The chain carries TRBV7-3 and TRBJ2-1; 14 positions agree with TRBD2. The receptor was isolated from a woman between 35 and 50 years old in good health. The sample comprised blood. The CDR3 DNA is TGTGCCAGCAGCTCCAGGGGACTAGCGGGGGCAGGTCGGTCGGGTGAGCAGTTCTTC. This codes for CASSSRGLAGAGRSGEQFF.